This T cell receptor beta chain was recovered during a study of CD8 T cells in ankylosing spondylitis. As concerns this clonotype: Its antigen is undetermined.

V dropped 3 bases and J dropped 6 bases, with 12 bases sitting between them. CDR3 length: 14 residues. TCRdb called the 5' RACE reads again in MiXCR, with one record for every CDR3 protein. The sample consists of some 800,000 distinct CDR3 sequences, over 9.5% of them appearing once. Findings of the study overall: Seven to nine highly homologous variants formed a TCR beta motif that appeared characteristic of ankylosing spondylitis blood. Prior work had noted some motif variants in reactive arthritis blood and synovial fluid.

This sequence was found in a male donor with ankylosing spondylitis. The chain links TRBV12-3 or TRBV12-4 to TRBJ1-5, with a weak D call TRBD1 (6 bases). Input material: blood, either unsorted or a sorted T cell fraction (not recorded which). In DNA, the CDR3 is TGTGCCAGCAGTTTGGGGGGGCCCCCTCAGCCCCAGCATTTT. Translated, it gives CASSLGGPPQPQHF.